The TCR beta chain under discussion was sequenced for a study of blood T cell repertoires in COVID-19. As for the study in general: Spain, Italy and the United States supplied samples that represented acute and convalescent COVID-19. In each case, the material was cDNA or gDNA derived from T cells, B-cell-depleted T cells, or PBMCs.

Authors' methods: Estimation of nucleated cell counts relied on the amplification of reference gene primers. Measured with immunoSEQ multiplex PCR; TCRdb has only the in-frame clones, and not every one. Clone size and V and J calls were adopted from that table, with D and trimming inferred from the DNA. This sample has 150,000 to 200,000 clones, with approximately 85% found just once. Per germline, CDR1 MDHEN and CDR2 SYDVKM. V was trimmed by 6 bases and J by 8 bases, leaving 11 bases between them. There are 12 residues in the CDR3. This receptor was taken from a woman in her fifties or sixties with acute or convalescent COVID-19. Sequenced material: peripheral blood. The chain has TRBV28 and TRBJ2-1; possible D gene TRBD1, 6 bases. The chain's CDR3 is CASREQGDEQFF. The CDR3, as DNA: TGTGCCAGCAGGGAACAGGGCGATGAGCAGTTCTTC.